The 21 T cell receptor beta chains below all came from one sample that was sequenced in a study of OX40 agonist ivuxolimab in advanced cancers. The method was immunoSEQ multiplex PCR; TCRdb's version includes in-frame clones alone and lacks a portion of them. The table has 84,000 or so clones, 75% to 90% seen once. The specimen comprised CD4+ or CD8+ T cells sorted from blood, sampled in a trial of the OX40 agonist ivuxolimab. These receptors were collected from an adult with an advanced solid tumor such as melanoma, head and neck, liver or kidney cancer.

V gene TRBV5-1 combines with J gene TRBJ1-2; D is unresolved. V was trimmed by 5 bases and J by 5 bases, leaving 10 bases between them. Germline assignment: CDR1 SGHRS and CDR2 YFSETQ. This CDR3 contains 12 residues. In DNA, the CDR3 is TGCGCCAGCAGTAATACTGATTATGGCTACACCTTC. Its protein is CASSNTDYGYTF.

This clone was seen a single time. The CDR3 loop reads CASSVGGGKLFF. CDR3 sequence (DNA): TGTGCCAGCAGCGTTGGAGGGGGTAAACTGTTTTTT. This rearrangement joins TRBV9 to TRBJ1-4, with D possibly being TRBD1 (6 bases). CDR1 is SGDLS, CDR2 YYNGEE, per germline. This CDR3 has 12 residues. V lost 2 bases, J lost 11 bases, and 10 bases lay in between.

The gene calls are TRBV19 and TRBJ1-2, with D tentatively TRBD1 (5 bases). Trimming cost V 1 base and J 2 bases, with 5 bases left between them. Germline-derived CDR1 and CDR2 are LNHDA and SQIVND (reference sequence). The CDR3 has 13 residues. The CDR3 DNA is TGTGCCAGTAGTATAGCAGGGAACTATGGCTACACCTTC. It translates to CASSIAGNYGYTF.

The rearrangement joins TRBV6-5 to TRBJ1-1; TRBD1 matches at 9 bases. Germline V gene lookup returns CDR1 MNHEY and CDR2 SVGAGI. The CDR3 length is 15 residues. V was pared by 4 bases and J by 4 bases, with 7 bases of the junction left unmatched. CDR3 in DNA: TGTGCCAGCAGTTCCCCGGGACAGGGCCCCACTGAAGCTTTCTTT. Translation gives CASSSPGQGPTEAFF.

The V call is TRBV25-1, the J call TRBJ2-3; D is possibly TRBD1 (6 bases). With 3 bases removed from V and 0 bases from J, the gap between germline ends came to 13 bases. The CDR3 contains 16 residues. CDR1 and CDR2 (germline): MGHDK, SYGVNS. The CDR3 DNA reads as TGTGCCAGCAGTGACGGGACATTGTATAGCACAGATACGCAGTATTTT. Protein sequence: CASSDGTLYSTDTQYF.

The chain couples TRBV6-1 to TRBJ2-7; D gene uncertain. From germline, CDR1 is MNHNS and CDR2 SASEGT. This CDR3 region has 12 residues. V dropped 1 base and J dropped 4 bases, with 5 bases sitting between them. In DNA form, the CDR3 reads TGTGCCAGCAGTGAAGTCAGATACGAGCAGTACGTC. As protein: CASSEVRYEQYV.

This sequence joins TRBV29-1 and TRBJ2-5, with 10 bases aligning to TRBD1. The V gene end was trimmed by 4 bases and the J gene end by 2 bases; junction bases not matched to a gene: 4. This CDR3 has 14 amino acids. The germline gives CDR1 SQVTM, CDR2 ANQGSEA. In DNA form, the CDR3 reads TGCAGCGTTGCGGGGACAGGGGTACAAGAGACCCAGTACTTC. This codes for CSVAGTGVQETQYF. The whole variable domain, remainder taken from reference TRBV29-1 and TRBJ2-5, is SAVISQKPSRDICQRGTSLTIQCQVDSQVTMMFWYRQQPGQSLTLIATANQGSEATYESGFVIDKFPISRPNLTFSTLTVSNMSPEDSSIYLCSVAGTGVQETQYFGPGTRLLVL.

This clone was detected only a few times. V and J are TRBV7-8 and TRBJ1-6; D not resolved. In germline, CDR1 is SGHVS, CDR2 FQNEAQ. The CDR3 contains 15 residues. Trimming removed 6 bases from V and 6 bases from J, with 15 bases in between. The CDR3 protein is CASSTGGWGNSPLHF. CDR3 DNA sequence: TGTGCCAGCAGTACCGGAGGGTGGGGTAATTCACCCCTCCACTTT.

This clone occurred once. V is TRBV6-6 and J is TRBJ1-6; a possible D gene is TRBD1 (5 bases). V gave up 1 base and J gave up 9 bases, with 10 bases separating them. This CDR3 is 14 amino acids long. Germline CDR1 reads MNHNY; CDR2 reads SVGAGI (reference sequence). DNA for the CDR3: TGTGCCAGCAGTTACTGGGGCGTCGGTTCACCCCTCCACTTT. Its protein is CASSYWGVGSPLHF.

The chain recombines TRBV29-1 with TRBJ2-7, with TRBD1 as a possible D gene (5 bases). The length of the CDR3 is 16 residues. Germline V lookup: CDR1 SQVTM, CDR2 ANQGSEA. The V gene lost 5 bases and the J gene lost 7 bases, with 27 bases spanning the gap. DNA of the CDR3: TGCAGCGTTCCCCAAGACAGACAACCACCCCTACGGGAGCAGTACGTC. This sequence encodes CSVPQDRQPPLREQYV.

This chain joins TRBV19 and TRBJ1-1; 8 positions agree with TRBD1. V shed 3 bases and J 3 bases; nucleotides not matched to a gene: 3. This CDR3 is 14 amino acids long. Germline CDR1 and CDR2: LNHDA and SQIVND (reference sequence). The CDR3 spells CASSMDREDTEAFF. The CDR3, as DNA: TGTGCCAGTAGTATGGACAGGGAGGACACTGAAGCTTTCTTT.

This clone occurred once. The chain recombines TRBV19 with TRBJ2-5, with 7 bases identical to TRBD2. This CDR3 spans 13 amino acids. In germline, CDR1 is LNHDA, CDR2 SQIVND (reference sequence). V lost 7 bases and J lost 5; bases outside the gene matches: 7. CDR3 DNA sequence: TGTGCCAGTACGGGGGGTAAGGGGGAGACCCAGTACTTC. This gives the protein CASTGGKGETQYF. Full variable domain (remainder filled in from reference TRBV19 and TRBJ2-5): DGGITQSPKYLFRKEGQNVTLSCEQNLNHDAMYWYRQDPGQGLRLIYYSQIVNDFQKGDIAEGYSVSREKKESFPLTVTSAQKNPTAFYLCASTGGKGETQYFGPGTRLLVL.

This clone was detected only a few times. The V and J genes are TRBV5-1 and TRBJ2-1; 9 bases align to TRBD2. The CDR3 has 15 residues. In germline, CDR1 is SGHRS, CDR2 YFSETQ. Trimming cost V 1 base and J 4 bases; bases outside gene matches: 3. The CDR3 coding sequence is TGCGCCAGCAGCTTGCCAGCGGGGGGTTACAATGAGCAGTTCTTC. Residues: CASSLPAGGYNEQFF.

This chain joins TRBV7-3 and TRBJ1-1, with D possibly being TRBD1 (6 bases). There are 13 residues in the CDR3. The germline V and J ends were trimmed by 4 bases and 4 bases, with 10 bases remaining between them. Per the germline V gene, CDR1 is SGHTA and CDR2 is FQGTGA. The CDR3 region has the DNA TGTGCCAGCAGCTCTCAGGGGTTCACTGAAGCTTTCTTT. Translating it yields CASSSQGFTEAFF.

The chain couples TRBV29-1 to TRBJ2-1, with 8 bases matching TRBD1. The CDR3 extends over 13 amino acids. Germline V gene sequence: CDR1 SQVTM, CDR2 ANQGSEA. The junction had 9 bases not matched to a gene; V was cut back by 4 bases and J by 10 bases. DNA of the CDR3: TGCAGCGTTGTCGGCAGGGGGCAAGGGGAGCAGTTCTTC. Protein sequence: CSVVGRGQGEQFF.

This chain uses TRBV19 with TRBJ1-6, with D unresolved. The CDR3 sequence is 14 residues long. Trimming removed 0 bases from V and 11 bases from J, with 11 bases in between. Germline CDR1 reads LNHDA; CDR2 reads SQIVND (reference sequence). Here the CDR3 DNA reads TGTGCCAGTAGTATAGATCTATGGAGAACACCCCTCCACTTT. Translating gives CASSIDLWRTPLHF.

The chain recombines TRBV19 with TRBJ2-1; tentatively, D is TRBD1 or TRBD2 (5 bases each). V dropped 0 bases and J dropped 10 bases, with 13 bases sitting between them. CDR1 LNHDA and CDR2 SQIVND come from the germline V gene (reference sequence). This CDR3 is 14 amino acids long. The chain's CDR3 is CASSIDRDGGEQFF. The CDR3 DNA reads TGTGCCAGTAGTATAGATCGGGACGGTGGAGAGCAGTTCTTC.

This chain joins TRBV5-4 and TRBJ1-2, with 8 bases identical to TRBD1. The CDR3 consists of 14 residues. V dropped 3 bases and J dropped 3; count of bases not matched to a gene: 4. Germline CDR1 is SGHNT and CDR2 is YYREEE (reference sequence). This CDR3 is CASSWQDRDYGYTF. The CDR3 coding sequence is TGTGCCAGCAGCTGGCAGGACAGGGACTATGGCTACACCTTC.

The chain employs TRBV28 and TRBJ1-4, with D maybe TRBD1 (5 bases). The germline V gene has CDR1 MDHEN and CDR2 SYDVKM. Trimming shortened V by 11 bases and J by 8 bases, and 15 bases separated the two germline ends. The CDR3 contains 12 residues. In nucleotides, the CDR3 is TGTGCCTCCGGAGGGGAAGTCGAAAAACTGTTTTTT. Translation gives CASGGEVEKLFF.

This chain joins TRBV2 and TRBJ2-7; possible D gene TRBD1, 5 bases. CDR1 and CDR2 (germline): SNHLY, FYNNEI. V lost 10 bases and J lost 0, with 16 bases in between. The CDR3 has 14 amino acids. The CDR3 DNA is TGTGCCACCAAGGGGCAGGGTAACTCCTACGAGCAGTACTTC. Translating gives CATKGQGNSYEQYF.

The V and J genes are TRBV21-1 and TRBJ1-4. TRBV21-1 is given as a pseudogene. The CDR3 runs to 13 residues. DNA of the CDR3: TGTGCCAGCAGCAAAAGCACTAATGAAAAACTGTTTTTT. It yields the protein CASSKSTNEKLFF.